Listed here are 29 T cell receptor beta chains from one sample, sequenced in a study of blood T cell repertoires in COVID-19 (dated by TCRdb to 2019 to 2021). The library was produced with the immunoSEQ multiplex PCR assay. TCRdb took over this immuneACCESS table, retaining in-frame rearrangements with V and J assigned. Such tables are incomplete; in checked studies, under half of the missing clones stem from an unresolved V gene, and the remainder is unexplained. This sample lists 110,000 to 150,000 clones; about four fifths were detected once. The ten most abundant clones make up around 3.7% of the sample. The sequencing input was peripheral blood. The receptor source for this set is a man aged 65-85 years who had recovered from COVID-19.

The chain combines TRBV27 with TRBJ2-7; possibly TRBD1 for D (5 bases). Between the trimmed V and J ends, which lost 2 bases and 3 bases, there was a span of 11 bases. This CDR3 region has 14 residues. CDR1 and CDR2 from the germline V gene are MNHEY and SMNVEV (reference sequence). The DNA for the CDR3 is TGTGCCAGCAGTTTACAGGGCCACTTCTACGAGCAGTACTTC. This translates into CASSLQGHFYEQYF.

The rearrangement links TRBV7-3 to TRBJ1-6; TRBD1 agrees at 8 bases. The CDR3 loop spans 15 amino acids. With 5 bases clipped from V and 10 bases from J, the junction kept 10 bases outside the gene matches. Germline CDR1 SGHTA, CDR2 FQGTGA. The CDR3 DNA follows: TGTGCCAGCAGCCGGAACGGACAGGGCGGATCACCCCTCCACTTT. Translated: CASSRNGQGGSPLHF. Variable domain in full (rest from reference TRBV7-3 and TRBJ1-6): GAGVSQTPSNKVTEKGKYVELRCDPISGHTALYWYRQSLGQGPEFLIYFQGTGAADDSGLPNDRFFAVRPEGSVSTLKIQRTERGDSAVYLCASSRNGQGGSPLHFGNGTRLTVT.

The rearrangement links TRBV18 to TRBJ2-2, with TRBD2 identical over 8 bases. The CDR3 is 16 residues long. The ends lost 3 bases at V and 4 bases at J; junction bases unmatched: 7. Germline values: CDR1 KGHSH, CDR2 LQKENI. Here the CDR3 reads CASSPFSGTVTGELFF. The CDR3 DNA is TGTGCCAGCTCACCCTTTAGCGGGACGGTCACCGGGGAGCTGTTTTTT.

The CDR3 protein is CATSQGVTEAFF. The CDR3 DNA sequence: TGTGCCACCTCTCAGGGCGTCACTGAAGCTTTCTTT. V gene TRBV18 combines with J gene TRBJ1-1; D may be TRBD1 (5 bases). The CDR3 extends over 12 amino acids. The V end was cut by 10 bases, the J end by 4 bases, with 13 bases between. Germline V CDR1 and CDR2: KGHSH, LQKENI.

This clone was found a few times. The rearrangement joins TRBV10-1 to TRBJ2-3; the match to TRBD2 covers 8 bases. Unmatched junction bases numbered 4, after V lost 5 bases and J lost 0 bases. The CDR3 runs to 15 residues. Per germline, CDR1 WNHNN and CDR2 SYGVQD (reference sequence). The CDR3 DNA follows: TGCGCCAGCAGTAAGGCTAGCGGGAGCACAGATACGCAGTATTTT. It codes for CASSKASGSTDTQYF.

This clone has more than one count but fewer than ten. The V and J genes are TRBV10-2 and TRBJ2-7; 9 nucleotides agree with TRBD1. This CDR3 contains 14 residues. With V trimmed by 5 bases and J by 0 bases, 2 bases remained unmatched. Per the germline V gene, CDR1 is WSHSY and CDR2 is SAAADI. The CDR3 spells CASSLQGASYEQYF. CDR3 bases: TGCGCCAGCAGTTTACAGGGGGCCTCCTACGAGCAGTACTTC.

The CDR3 region has the DNA TGCGCCAGCAGCGGAACAGCGGGAGAGACCCAGTACTTC. Protein: CASSGTAGETQYF. The V call is TRBV5-1, the J call TRBJ2-5; TRBD2 might be the D (6 bases). Trimming took 4 bases from V and 4 from J, leaving 11 bases between them. The germline V gene encodes CDR1 SGHRS and CDR2 YFSETQ. CDR3 size: 13 residues.

The gene calls are TRBV27 and TRBJ2-5, with unresolved D. Trimming removed 6 bases at V and 9 bases at J, with 23 bases between. Germline V gives CDR1 MNHEY, CDR2 SMNVEV (reference sequence). The CDR3 runs 15 residues. The CDR3 nucleotides read TGTGCCAGCAGGCCCGTGGGCGTCCAAGACGAGTCCCAGTACTTC. It encodes CASRPVGVQDESQYF.

This chain connects TRBV6-5 to TRBJ1-5, with D perhaps matching TRBD1 (6 bases). Looked up from germline, CDR1 is MNHEY and CDR2 is SVGAGI. Trimming stripped 3 bases from V and 2 bases from J, with 8 bases between. CDR3 size: 14 residues. Here the CDR3 reads CASSYSGGNQPQHF. In DNA form, the CDR3 reads TGTGCCAGCAGTTATTCAGGGGGCAATCAGCCCCAGCATTTT.

This chain joins TRBV6-5 and TRBJ1-5, with 8 positions matching TRBD1. Germline values: CDR1 MNHEY, CDR2 SVGAGI. The CDR3 covers 15 residues. The J segment lost 7 bases and the V segment lost 6 bases, leaving 11 bases of the junction unmatched. The CDR3 loop is CASSLSQGERQPQHF. Here the CDR3 DNA reads TGTGCCAGCAGCCTCTCACAGGGGGAGAGGCAGCCCCAGCATTTT.

This clone was counted a single time. V usage is TRBV11-2 and J usage is TRBJ2-1; a weak D match, TRBD1 (6 bases). Trimming left V 2 bases short and J 6 bases short, with 14 bases between. CDR1 is SGHAT, CDR2 FQNNGV, per germline. The CDR3 contains 15 residues. CDR3 sequence reads: CASSLILQGANEQFF. The CDR3 region has the DNA TGTGCCAGCAGCTTAATATTACAGGGTGCCAATGAGCAGTTCTTC.

The CDR3 loop reads CASRTRGETQYF. The CDR3 nucleotides read TGTGCCAGTAGGACTAGGGGAGAGACCCAGTACTTC. The V and J genes are TRBV19 and TRBJ2-5; D may be TRBD2 (6 bases). This CDR3 spans 12 amino acids. Per germline, CDR1 LNHDA and CDR2 SQIVND (reference sequence). With 6 bases removed from V and 4 bases from J, the gap between germline ends came to 9 bases.

This rearrangement joins TRBV3-1 (or the pseudogene TRBV3-2) to TRBJ1-3; the D gene is possibly TRBD1 (5 bases). From germline, CDR1 is LGHDT and CDR2 YNNKEL (reference sequence). The CDR3 has 18 residues. V lost 1 base and J 0 bases, leaving 16 bases between the germline ends. CDR3 in DNA: TGTGCCAGCAGCCAAGGCCCAGTCGGGGGGGGCTCTGGAAACACCATATATTTT. Its translation is CASSQGPVGGGSGNTIYF.

The chain carries TRBV2 and TRBJ1-5; D unclear. The CDR3 spans 15 residues. V gave up 4 bases and J gave up 3 bases, with 13 bases separating them. In germline, CDR1 is SNHLY, CDR2 FYNNEI. The CDR3 sequence: CASSGLQLNNQPQHF. CDR3 nucleotides: TGTGCCAGCAGTGGATTACAGCTAAACAATCAGCCCCAGCATTTT.

V gene TRBV15 combines with J gene TRBJ2-2; 8 nucleotides match TRBD2. Germline V gene lookup returns CDR1 LNHNV and CDR2 YYDKDF (reference sequence). The CDR3 consists of 15 residues. V was pared by 5 bases and J by 3 bases, with 5 bases of the junction left unmatched. The CDR3 reads CATSFGLADTGELFF. For the CDR3, the DNA is TGTGCCACCAGCTTCGGACTAGCCGACACCGGGGAGCTGTTTTTT.

This clone was seen a single time. The chain links TRBV7-2 to TRBJ2-1; TRBD1 might be the D (6 bases). Trimming stripped 5 bases from V and 6 bases from J, with 17 bases between. Per the germline V gene, CDR1 is SGHTA and CDR2 is FQGNSA. The CDR3 loop spans 15 amino acids. The CDR3 DNA follows: TGTGCCAGCAGCCTCTGGGGGCTTCAGGGCAATGAGCAGTTCTTC. It is translated as CASSLWGLQGNEQFF. The full variable domain, in which reference TRBV7-2 and TRBJ2-1 provide the parts outside the CDR3, is GAGVSQSPSNKVTEKGKDVELRCDPISGHTALYWYRQSLGQGLEFLIYFQGNSAPDKSGLPSDRFSAERTGGSVSTLTIQRTQQEDSAVYLCASSLWGLQGNEQFFGPGTRLTVL.

The chain carries TRBV27 and TRBJ2-5; TRBD1 agrees at 9 bases. Trimming cost V 6 bases and J 4 bases; bases outside gene matches: 9. The length of the CDR3 is 15 residues. Looked up from germline, CDR1 is MNHEY and CDR2 is SMNVEV (reference sequence). This CDR3 is CASRADRGRPETQYF. CDR3 nucleotides: TGTGCCAGCAGGGCGGACAGGGGTAGGCCAGAGACCCAGTACTTC.

This chain links TRBV5-1 with TRBJ1-3, with D hard to call. This CDR3 is built from 15 residues. Germline CDR1 reads SGHRS; CDR2 reads YFSETQ. V was clipped by 3 bases and J by 0 bases, with 10 bases between them. CDR3 DNA: TGCGCCAGCAGCTCAACGGGATTCTCTGGAAACACCATATATTTT. This codes for CASSSTGFSGNTIYF.

The J gene is TRBJ1-2, the V gene TRBV3-1 (or the pseudogene TRBV3-2); D possibly corresponds to TRBD1 (5 bases). Trimming took 0 bases from V and 5 from J, leaving 10 bases between them. CDR1 is LGHDT, CDR2 YNNKEL, per germline (reference sequence). This CDR3 contains 14 residues. The CDR3 sequence: CASSQDTGSYGYTF. DNA for the CDR3: TGTGCCAGCAGCCAAGACACAGGATCTTATGGCTACACCTTC.

This chain connects TRBV4-1 to TRBJ2-7, with D possibly matching TRBD1 (5 bases). From germline, CDR1 is MGHRA and CDR2 YSYEKL. This CDR3 is built from 14 residues. Trimming cost V 0 bases and J 2 bases, with 8 bases left between them. This chain's CDR3 is CASSQDRAAYEQYF. The CDR3 DNA reads as TGCGCCAGCAGCCAAGACAGGGCAGCCTACGAGCAGTACTTC.

This clone was recorded a few times. The chain recombines TRBV4-1 with TRBJ2-7, with 10 bases aligning to TRBD1. Germline CDR1 and CDR2: MGHRA and YSYEKL. With 3 bases clipped from V and 2 bases from J, the junction kept 10 bases outside the gene matches. The CDR3 spans 17 residues. As DNA, the CDR3 is TGCGCCAGCAGCCATGTACGAACCGGGACAGGGGCCTACGAGCAGTACTTC. Translating gives CASSHVRTGTGAYEQYF.

This chain links TRBV9 with TRBJ1-2, with D tentatively TRBD1 (6 bases). CDR1 is SGDLS and CDR2 is YYNGEE in the germline V gene. The CDR3 runs 15 residues. Trimming cost V 3 bases and J 4 bases, with 16 bases left between them. CDR3 in amino acids: CASSGQDAAFYGYTF. In nucleotides, the CDR3 is TGTGCCAGCAGCGGACAGGACGCAGCCTTCTATGGCTACACCTTC. The full variable domain, completed using reference TRBV9 and TRBJ1-2, is DSGVTQTPKHLITATGQRVTLRCSPRSGDLSVYWYQQSLDQGLQFLIQYYNGEERAKGNILERFSAQQFPDLHSELNLSSLELGDSALYFCASSGQDAAFYGYTFGSGTRLTVV.

The V gene is TRBV20-1, the J gene TRBJ2-7, with 10 bases lining up with TRBD2. The junction had 8 bases not matched to a gene; V was cut back by 3 bases and J by 6 bases. The CDR3 consists of 14 residues. The germline V gene has CDR1 DFQATT and CDR2 SNEGSKA (reference sequence). CDR3 bases: TGCAGTGCTAGTTCGCTAGCGGGAGTTTCCGAGCAGTACTTC. It translates to CSASSLAGVSEQYF.

This chain connects TRBV6-6 to TRBJ2-2; D may be TRBD2 (5 bases). In germline, CDR1 is MNHNY, CDR2 SVGAGI (reference sequence). V gave up 8 bases and J gave up 1 base, with 8 bases separating them. This CDR3 has 13 residues. In DNA, the CDR3 is TGTGCCAGCCTACTAGGGAACACCGGGGAGCTGTTTTTT. Translation: CASLLGNTGELFF.

The chain uses TRBV4-1 and TRBJ1-1; no clear D. Trimming took 0 bases from V and 1 from J, leaving 9 bases between them. CDR3 length equals 15 residues. Germline V gene data show CDR1 as MGHRA and CDR2 as YSYEKL. CDR3 coding DNA: TGCGCCAGCAGCCAAGATTGGGCGGGGAACACTGAAGCTTTCTTT. This encodes CASSQDWAGNTEAFF.

This chain uses TRBV5-1 with TRBJ2-2; TRBD1 agrees at 7 bases. Looked up from germline, CDR1 is SGHRS and CDR2 is YFSETQ. The CDR3 consists of 14 residues. V trimming: 6 bases; J trimming: 4 bases; junction bases outside the gene matches: 6. The DNA for the CDR3 is TGCGCCAGCACCCGGCCAGGGGGCACCGGGGAGCTGTTTTTT. It encodes CASTRPGGTGELFF.

This clone was seen a handful of times. The V gene is TRBV4-1, the J gene TRBJ2-3, with 9 bases aligning to TRBD2. The germline CDR1 and CDR2 sequences are MGHRA and YSYEKL. The CDR3 spans 19 residues. The V gene end was trimmed by 0 bases and the J gene end by 2 bases; junction bases not matched to a gene: 12. The CDR3 region has the DNA TGCGCCAGCAGCCAAGACCGAACTAGCGGGTCGAGATCCACAGATACGCAGTATTTT. The encoded protein is CASSQDRTSGSRSTDTQYF.

The chain joins TRBV11-3 to TRBJ2-1; D is unresolved. This CDR3 region has 14 residues. Per the germline V gene, CDR1 is SGHNT and CDR2 is YENEEA. V was pared by 0 bases and J by 2 bases, with 5 bases between. The CDR3 loop is CASSLDGTYNEQFF. The CDR3 DNA follows: TGTGCCAGCAGCTTAGACGGTACCTACAATGAGCAGTTCTTC.

This chain links TRBV7-8 with TRBJ1-4; possible D gene TRBD1, 6 bases. The CDR3 runs to 16 residues. Trimming removed 2 bases at V and 5 bases at J, with 15 bases between. Germline V gives CDR1 SGHVS, CDR2 FQNEAQ. The CDR3, as DNA: TGTGCCAGCAGCTTAAATTATGCGGGGGCGAATGAAAAACTGTTTTTT. It yields the protein CASSLNYAGANEKLFF. The complete variable domain, with remaining parts taken from reference TRBV7-8 and TRBJ1-4, reads GAGVSQSPRYKVAKRGQDVALRCDPISGHVSLFWYQQALGQGPEFLTYFQNEAQLDKSGLPSDRFFAERPEGSVSTLKIQRTQQEDSAVYLCASSLNYAGANEKLFFGSGTQLSVL.